The sequence of this T cell receptor (beta chain) was determined in a study of T cells in Graves' hyperthyroidism and ophthalmopathy. Study information: Peripheral blood was collected at initial diagnosis, before any treatment. General observations from the study: Clonotypes that were expanded in thyroid above 0.001 mostly appeared in blood too.

Details on this clonotype: Its specificity is unknown.

A patient was excluded if there was uncontrolled infection, other autoimmune disease, pregnancy or lactation. First hyperthyroidism diagnosis is when the blood sample was obtained, before any ophthalmopathy symptoms. Template material for amplifying TCR beta CDR3 regions consisted of RNA transcripts. HTBI primers drove first-round RT-PCR of the TCR CDR3. In TCRdb, the multiplex PCR reads were re-called with MiXCR into one record per CDR3 protein. This sample has some 380,000 distinct CDR3 sequences, with less than 15% found just once. Sequencing was performed on blood. This TCR was sampled from a man aged 25-45 years with Graves' hyperthyroidism that later progressed to Graves' ophthalmopathy.

The CDR3 sequence is CASSSRRGGNEKLFF. The CDR3 coding sequence is TGTGCCAGCAGCTCCCGCCGGGGGGGGAATGAAAAACTGTTTTTT. V usage is TRBV7-2 and J usage is TRBJ1-4; a possible D gene is TRBD1 (5 bases). This CDR3 is 15 amino acids long. V lost 4 bases, J lost 5 bases, and 14 bases lay in between. Germline CDR1 reads SGHTA; CDR2 reads FQGNSA.